The 19 T cell receptor beta chains presented below share a single source sample, sequenced in a study of control samples from healthy donors and cancer patients. The protocol was immunoSEQ multiplex PCR, while the TCRdb copy is restricted to in-frame clones and leaves out a portion. This sample yields about 110,000 clones, of which roughly 91% are seen a single time; roughly 18% belongs to the top ten. The sequencing input was blood. Every receptor here comes from a woman aged 45 to 65 in good health.

The rearrangement uses TRBV6-2 or TRBV6-3 and TRBJ2-7; D gene ambiguous. V gave up 5 bases and J gave up 1 base, with 9 bases separating them. Germline V CDR1 and CDR2: MNHEY, SVGEGT. The CDR3 length is 13 residues. For the CDR3, the DNA is TGTGCCAGCAGTCCCCAGACATCCTACGAGCAGTACGTC. Translated: CASSPQTSYEQYV.

The table lists this clone with a few counts. V and J are TRBV27 and TRBJ1-6, with 9 bases identical to TRBD1. The CDR3 contains 15 residues. V lost 6 bases and J lost 6; bases outside the gene matches: 6. Germline CDR1 MNHEY, CDR2 SMNVEV (reference sequence). CDR3 DNA: TGTGCCAGCAGGGAACCGGGACAGGGTAATTCACCCCTCCACTTT. Translating it yields CASREPGQGNSPLHF.

The rearrangement uses TRBV5-8 and TRBJ2-1, with TRBD2 identical over 12 bases. Unmatched junction bases numbered 8, after V lost 0 bases and J lost 7 bases. Germline CDR1 reads SGHTS; CDR2 reads YDEGEE. CDR3 length equals 17 residues. The CDR3 DNA reads as TGTGCCAGCAGCTTGGAGGCGACTAGCGGGAGTAAGAATGAGCAGTTCTTC. It translates to CASSLEATSGSKNEQFF. The whole variable domain, filled in from reference TRBV5-8 and TRBJ2-1, reads EAGVTQSPTHLIKTRGQQATLRCSPISGHTSVYWYQQALGLGLQFLLWYDEGEERNRGNFPPRFSGRQFPNYSSELNVNALELEDSALYLCASSLEATSGSKNEQFFGPGTRLTVL.

The rearrangement joins TRBV24-1 to TRBJ2-1, with TRBD2 matching over 10 bases. Germline trimming cut 3 bases from V and 6 bases from J; bases unmatched to any gene: 7. CDR1 is KGHDR and CDR2 is SFDVKD in the germline V gene. The CDR3 has 16 amino acids. CDR3 sequence: CATSDTSGRAPNEQFF. The DNA for the CDR3 is TGTGCCACCAGTGATACCAGCGGGAGGGCCCCCAATGAGCAGTTCTTC.

As regards this clone: This CDR3 is also generated by other DNA sequences in the sample. J is TRBJ1-5 and V is TRBV4-1; 7 bases fit TRBD1. Germline V lookup: CDR1 MGHRA, CDR2 YSYEKL. J gave up 5 bases and V 4 bases, and 8 bases lay outside the gene matches. The CDR3 is made up of 15 amino acids. The CDR3 DNA reads TGCGCCAGCAGCCCCACTGGGACAGCCGATCAGCCCCAGCATTTT. This translates into CASSPTGTADQPQHF.

The chain recombines TRBV30 with TRBJ2-5; D is perhaps TRBD2 (6 bases). Between the trimmed V and J ends, which lost 0 bases and 5 bases, there was a span of 13 bases. CDR1 and CDR2 (germline): GTSNPN, SVGIG (reference sequence). The CDR3 is 14 amino acids. CDR3 DNA: TGTGCCTGGAGTGTTACAGGAGGGAAGGAGACCCAGTACTTC. It codes for CAWSVTGGKETQYF.

This chain connects TRBV7-3 to TRBJ2-4, with 7 bases matching TRBD2. V was clipped by 4 bases and J by 5 bases; unmatched bases: 2. CDR1 and CDR2 from the germline V gene are SGHTA and FQGTGA. The CDR3 runs to 13 residues. In nucleotides, the CDR3 is TGTGCCAGCAGCTGGGACTACCAAAACATTCAGTACTTC. Translation gives CASSWDYQNIQYF. Full variable domain (rest looked up from reference TRBV7-3 and TRBJ2-4): GAGVSQTPSNKVTEKGKYVELRCDPISGHTALYWYRQSLGQGPEFLIYFQGTGAADDSGLPNDRFFAVRPEGSVSTLKIQRTERGDSAVYLCASSWDYQNIQYFGAGTRLSVL.

V gene TRBV6-4 combines with J gene TRBJ2-2; D is undetermined. This CDR3 comprises 15 residues. Trimming took 3 bases from V and 3 from J, leaving 11 bases between them. Germline loops: CDR1 MRHNA, CDR2 SNTAGT. CDR3 amino acids: CASSEGPIDTGELFF. Written as DNA, the CDR3 is TGTGCCAGCAGTGAGGGCCCGATCGACACCGGGGAGCTGTTTTTT.

The chain is built from TRBV29-1 and TRBJ1-2, with D perhaps matching TRBD1 (6 bases). Trimming pared 3 bases from V and 1 base from J, leaving 12 bases between. The CDR3 loop spans 14 amino acids. Germline CDR1 and CDR2: SQVTM and ANQGSEA. The CDR3 DNA follows: TGCAGCGTTGATTGGCAGGGGAGTAACTATGGCTACACCTTC. Protein sequence: CSVDWQGSNYGYTF.

The gene calls are TRBV29-1 and TRBJ2-3; D is uncertain. V gave up 3 bases and J gave up 0 bases, with 16 bases separating them. The CDR3 extends over 16 amino acids. The germline CDR1 and CDR2 sequences are SQVTM and ANQGSEA. The CDR3, as DNA: TGCAGCGTTGATGGATTAGCCTTCACTAGCACAGATACGCAGTATTTT. This codes for CSVDGLAFTSTDTQYF.

The chain combines TRBV6-5 with TRBJ1-1; possibly TRBD1 for D (6 bases). The CDR3 loop spans 15 amino acids. V shed 2 bases and J shed 3 bases, with 13 bases lying between them. Germline V gene lookup returns CDR1 MNHEY and CDR2 SVGAGI. CDR3 in DNA: TGTGCCAGCAGTTACAGTCCCGGGGGCGACACTGAAGCTTTCTTT. The encoded protein is CASSYSPGGDTEAFF.

The V and J genes are TRBV11-2 and TRBJ2-7, with a weak D call TRBD2 (6 bases). Germline CDR1 and CDR2: SGHAT and FQNNGV. V shed 5 bases and J shed 6 bases, with 17 bases lying between them. The CDR3 totals 14 residues. As DNA, the CDR3 is TGTGCCAGCAGCCGGGGGTGGGCCGCCCTCGAGCAGTACGTC. Its translation is CASSRGWAALEQYV.

The chain joins TRBV6-5 to TRBJ1-6; 7 positions match TRBD1. This CDR3 comprises 15 residues. J gave up 4 bases and V 5 bases, and 5 bases lay outside the gene matches. Germline-derived CDR1 and CDR2 are MNHEY and SVGAGI. The CDR3 sequence is CASSKGATYNSPLHF. The CDR3 DNA sequence: TGTGCCAGCAGTAAGGGGGCGACGTATAATTCACCCCTCCACTTT.

Only one count was recorded for this clone. CDR3 region: CASSMPNAGNTIYF. The CDR3 region has the DNA TGTGCCAGTAGTATGCCTAACGCTGGAAACACCATATATTTT. The V gene is TRBV19, the J gene TRBJ1-3; D call uncertain. Looked up from germline, CDR1 is LNHDA and CDR2 is SQIVND (reference sequence). Trimming removed 3 bases at V and 2 bases at J, with 8 bases between. The CDR3 totals 14 residues.

The CDR3 region is CASSLTRNEQFF. The CDR3 DNA reads TGTGCCAGCAGCTTAACGCGGAATGAGCAGTTCTTC. The chain links TRBV7-3 to TRBJ2-1; D unclear. CDR3 length equals 12 residues. The V end lost 0 bases, the J end lost 7 bases, and 4 bases lay between the germline ends. Germline loops: CDR1 SGHTA, CDR2 FQGTGA.

The CDR3: CASSLSGSSDSPLHF. CDR3 nucleotide sequence: TGCGCCAGCAGCTTGAGTGGGTCCTCCGATTCACCCCTCCACTTT. V usage is TRBV5-1 and J usage is TRBJ1-6; the D is unclear. The V end lost 1 base, the J end lost 8 bases, and 13 bases lay between the germline ends. The length of the CDR3 is 15 residues. Germline V gene data show CDR1 as SGHRS and CDR2 as YFSETQ.

This clone appeared a single time. The rearrangement links TRBV29-1 to TRBJ2-5; 7 bases are shared with TRBD1. Unmatched junction bases numbered 3, after V lost 2 bases and J lost 9 bases. Germline values: CDR1 SQVTM, CDR2 ANQGSEA. The CDR3 is 11 amino acids. As DNA, the CDR3 is TGCAGCGTTGAAAGGGGGACAGCCCAGTACTTC. Translated: CSVERGTAQYF. Combining the CDR3 with reference TRBV29-1 and TRBJ2-5 gives the whole variable domain SAVISQKPSRDICQRGTSLTIQCQVDSQVTMMFWYRQQPGQSLTLIATANQGSEATYESGFVIDKFPISRPNLTFSTLTVSNMSPEDSSIYLCSVERGTAQYFGPGTRLLVL.

The chain combines TRBV9 with TRBJ1-2; no firm D call. The CDR3 is 13 residues long. Germline CDR1 reads SGDLS; CDR2 reads YYNGEE. Trimming shortened V by 4 bases and J by 8 bases, and 15 bases separated the two germline ends. CDR3 in DNA: TGTGCCAGCAGCTTGGAGACGGGTAGAGGCTACACCTTC. It yields the protein CASSLETGRGYTF.

The chain couples TRBV10-1 to TRBJ1-1; 7 bases map to TRBD1. CDR1 is WNHNN, CDR2 SYGVQD, per germline (reference sequence). CDR3 length: 15 residues. V lost 10 bases to trimming and J lost 0 bases; unmatched junction nucleotides: 11. The CDR3 DNA reads as TGCGCCAACAAGGCCAGGGGGGCCATGAACACTGAAGCTTTCTTT. Translation gives CANKARGAMNTEAFF.